This entry concerns a single T cell receptor (beta chain). Antigen: not known. CDR1 is SEHNR and CDR2 is FQNEAQ in the germline V gene (reference sequence). Trimming took 5 bases from V and 4 from J, leaving 20 bases between them. CDR3 length equals 16 residues. The data were obtained in a study of CD8 T cells in ankylosing spondylitis. A quantitative 5'-RACE method, one with molecular barcodes, was used to make TCR beta libraries. Using its own MiXCR run on the 5' RACE reads, TCRdb lists one record per CDR3 protein. The sample contains fewer than 750,000 distinct CDR3 sequences, around 20% of which appear only once. Overall study results and limits: Disease-associated clones were CD8+ and fairly uncommon in peripheral blood. Both synovial fluid and blood in reactive arthritis had previously been reported to carry some motif variants. A motif of eight highly homologous TCR beta variants was seen as apparently characteristic of ankylosing spondylitis blood. Enrichment of disease-linked clones was reportedly significant in matched ankylosing spondylitis synovial fluid.

The chain has TRBV7-9 and TRBJ2-5; D is perhaps TRBD1 (5 bases). The receptor was isolated from a male donor with ankylosing spondylitis. What was sequenced was blood, either unsorted or a sorted T cell fraction (not recorded which). CDR3 sequence: CASSGSTVGSVETQYF. Here the CDR3 DNA reads TGTGCCAGCAGCGGGTCGACAGTGGGGTCGGTAGAGACCCAGTACTTC.